The rows below give T cell receptor beta chains drawn from one sample of a study of T cells after posttransplantation cyclophosphamide. The data were produced by immunoSEQ multiplex PCR, yet TCRdb's version contains in-frame clones alone and is incomplete. This sample has tens of thousands of clones; about 86% occur once, and the top ten carry about 2.8%. Sequences were obtained from PBMCs. Every receptor here comes from a man aged 30-40 years with a blood cancer, CMV-positive, and with a related stem cell donor. Both conserved end residues are part of each CDR3. A D gene is named only where the DNA matches it firmly. The size of a clone is reported for some rows only, either as once, few or many, or as a class for expanded clones.

size: .
J: TRBJ2-1
length: 16
D: TRBD2
V: TRBV9
CDR3: CASSEKGLAGNNEQFF
DNA: TGTGCCAGCAGCGAGAAGGGACTAGCGGGCAACAATGAGCAGTTCTTC

size: .
J: TRBJ2-4
length: 11
D: TRBD1
V: TRBV6-1
CDR3: CASRTGDIQYF
DNA: TGTGCCAGCAGGACAGGGGACATTCAGTACTTC

size: .
J: TRBJ2-1
length: 16
D: TRBD2
V: TRBV5-1
CDR3: CASSSWAGGGYNEQFF
DNA: TGCGCCAGCAGCTCCTGGGCGGGAGGGGGCTACAATGAGCAGTTCTTC

size: .
J: TRBJ2-3
length: 15
D: TRBD1
V: TRBV30
CDR3: CAWSPQGQGTDTQYF
DNA: TGTGCCTGGAGTCCCCAGGGACAGGGGACAGATACGCAGTATTTT

size: .
J: TRBJ1-2
length: 13
D: .
V: TRBV2
CDR3: CASSPQWNYGYTF
DNA: TGTGCCAGCAGTCCCCAGTGGAACTATGGCTACACCTTC

size: .
J: TRBJ2-2
length: 16
D: TRBD2
V: TRBV18
CDR3: CASSPLERGRAGELFF
DNA: TGTGCCAGCTCACCACTTGAGCGGGGTCGGGCCGGGGAGCTGTTTTTT

size: .
J: TRBJ2-7
length: 15
D: .
V: TRBV7-9
CDR3: CASSCNDQVEGEQYF
DNA: TGTGCCAGCAGCTGTAATGACCAGGTCGAGGGCGAGCAGTACTTC

size: .
J: TRBJ1-4
length: 15
D: .
V: TRBV9
CDR3: CASSVEGGLPEKLFF
DNA: TGTGCCAGCAGCGTAGAGGGGGGGTTACCGGAAAAACTGTTTTTT

size: .
J: TRBJ2-1
length: 14
D: TRBD1
V: TRBV29-1
CDR3: CSVVGTGTYNEQFF
DNA: TGCAGCGTTGTGGGGACAGGGACCTACAATGAGCAGTTCTTC

size: .
J: TRBJ2-7
length: 15
D: TRBD1
V: TRBV7-3
CDR3: CASSARDSMLSEQYF
DNA: TGTGCCAGCAGCGCCCGGGACAGTATGCTCAGCGAGCAGTACTTC

size: once
J: TRBJ2-7
length: 15
D: TRBD2
V: TRBV28
CDR3: CASSSPGTTSYEQYF
DNA: TGTGCCAGCAGTTCCCCCGGGACTACTTCCTACGAGCAGTACTTC

size: .
J: TRBJ2-2
length: 14
D: .
V: TRBV19
CDR3: CASKLGDGTGELFF
DNA: TGTGCCAGTAAATTGGGAGACGGAACCGGGGAGCTGTTTTTT

size: .
J: TRBJ2-1
length: 17
D: TRBD2
V: TRBV5-1
CDR3: CASLGGGRAGSYNEQFF
DNA: TGCGCCAGCTTGGGAGGCGGGAGGGCCGGGTCCTACAATGAGCAGTTCTTC

size: .
J: TRBJ2-3
length: 16
D: TRBD2
V: TRBV5-1
CDR3: CASSRGLAGGADTQYF
DNA: TGCGCCAGCAGCAGAGGACTAGCGGGAGGCGCAGATACGCAGTATTTT

size: .
J: TRBJ1-2
length: 14
D: .
V: TRBV15
CDR3: CATSGRGSNYGYTF
DNA: TGTGCCACCAGCGGCAGAGGATCTAACTATGGCTACACCTTC

size: .
J: TRBJ2-7
length: 14
D: TRBD1
V: TRBV30
CDR3: CAWSRTGVAYEQCF
DNA: TGTGCCTGGAGTAGGACAGGGGTGGCCTACGAGCAGTGCTTC

size: once
J: TRBJ2-5
length: 14
D: .
V: TRBV18
CDR3: CASSGEIHEETQYF
DNA: TGTGCCAGCTCAGGGGAGATCCATGAGGAGACCCAGTACTTC

size: .
J: TRBJ2-3
length: 15
D: TRBD2
V: TRBV19
CDR3: CASSTSGLSTDTQYF
DNA: TGTGCCAGTAGTACTAGCGGTTTAAGCACAGATACGCAGTATTTT

size: once
J: TRBJ1-2
length: 17
D: TRBD1
V: TRBV7-9
CDR3: CASSLLGRTGVNYGYTF
DNA: TGTGCCAGCAGCCTTCTCGGACGGACAGGCGTTAACTATGGCTACACCTTC

size: .
J: TRBJ1-2
length: 15
D: .
V: TRBV19
CDR3: CASSIDLRVRYGYTF
DNA: TGTGCCAGTAGTATAGATCTTCGGGTTCGCTATGGCTACACCTTC

size: .
J: TRBJ2-1
length: 14
D: TRBD1
V: TRBV7-6
CDR3: CASSRTGAYNEQFF
DNA: TGTGCCAGCAGCCGGACAGGGGCCTACAATGAGCAGTTCTTC

size: once
J: TRBJ1-2
length: 14
D: TRBD1
V: TRBV5-6
CDR3: CASSGKQGDRGYTF
DNA: TGTGCCAGCAGCGGGAAACAGGGGGATCGTGGCTACACCTTC

size: .
J: TRBJ1-1
length: 14
D: .
V: TRBV4-1
CDR3: CASSPFMTGTEAFF
DNA: TGCGCCAGCAGCCCCTTTATGACTGGCACTGAAGCTTTCTTT

size: once
J: TRBJ2-1
length: 14
D: .
V: TRBV6-6
CDR3: CASSYTSSYNEQFF
DNA: TGTGCCAGCAGTTACACAAGCTCCTACAATGAGCAGTTCTTC

size: .
J: TRBJ2-7
length: 15
D: TRBD2
V: TRBV7-3
CDR3: CASSPGLAGSREQYF
DNA: TGTGCCAGCAGCCCGGGGCTAGCGGGCTCTAGAGAGCAGTACTTC

size: medium-sized
J: TRBJ1-1
length: 13
D: .
V: TRBV6-1
CDR3: CASAGTWYTEAFF
DNA: TGTGCCAGCGCAGGGACTTGGTACACTGAAGCTTTCTTT